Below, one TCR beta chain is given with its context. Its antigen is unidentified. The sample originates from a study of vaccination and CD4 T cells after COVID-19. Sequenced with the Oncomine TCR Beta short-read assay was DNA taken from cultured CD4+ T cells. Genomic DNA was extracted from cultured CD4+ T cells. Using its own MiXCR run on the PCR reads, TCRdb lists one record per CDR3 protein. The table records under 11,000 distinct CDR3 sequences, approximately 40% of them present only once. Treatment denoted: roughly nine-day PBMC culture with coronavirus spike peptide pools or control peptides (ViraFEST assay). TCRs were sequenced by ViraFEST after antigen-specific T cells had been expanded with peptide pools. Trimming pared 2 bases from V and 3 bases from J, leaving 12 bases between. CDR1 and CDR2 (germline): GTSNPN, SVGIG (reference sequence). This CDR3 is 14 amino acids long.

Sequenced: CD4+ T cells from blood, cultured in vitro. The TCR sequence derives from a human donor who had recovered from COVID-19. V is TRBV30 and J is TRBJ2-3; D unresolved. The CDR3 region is CAWSLFGMTDTQYF. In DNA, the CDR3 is TGTGCCTGGAGTTTGTTTGGTATGACAGATACGCAGTATTTT. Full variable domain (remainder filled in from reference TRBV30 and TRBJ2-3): SQTIHQWPATLVQPVGSPLSLECTVEGTSNPNLYWYRQAAGRGLQLLFYSVGIGQISSEVPQNLSASRPQDRQFILSSKKLLLSDSGFYLCAWSLFGMTDTQYFGPGTRLTVL.